Described below is a single T cell receptor (beta chain) sequence and its context. Fresh peripheral blood, approximately 10 ml, yielded the PBMCs. This CDR3 has 14 amino acids. The germline V gene has CDR1 DFQATT and CDR2 SNEGSKA (reference sequence). V shed 5 bases, J shed 2 bases, and the junction held 5 bases outside the gene matches. RNA transcripts gave rise to amplified TCR beta CDR3 regions. Initially, a first-round RT-PCR of the TCR CDR3 employed the HTBI primer set. TCRdb recomputed calls from the multiplex PCR reads with MiXCR, one row per CDR3 protein. This table holds around 300,000 distinct CDR3 sequences, 13% found once. This specimen belongs to a study of T cells in Graves' hyperthyroidism and ophthalmopathy.

The chain uses TRBV20-1 and TRBJ2-1; 8 nucleotides align to TRBD2. The sequence derives from a woman in her twenties or thirties with Graves' hyperthyroidism that later progressed to Graves' ophthalmopathy. The sample was blood. The CDR3 is CSAPKRETYNEQFF. CDR3 nucleotides: TGCAGTGCTCCCAAGCGGGAGACCTACAATGAGCAGTTCTTC.